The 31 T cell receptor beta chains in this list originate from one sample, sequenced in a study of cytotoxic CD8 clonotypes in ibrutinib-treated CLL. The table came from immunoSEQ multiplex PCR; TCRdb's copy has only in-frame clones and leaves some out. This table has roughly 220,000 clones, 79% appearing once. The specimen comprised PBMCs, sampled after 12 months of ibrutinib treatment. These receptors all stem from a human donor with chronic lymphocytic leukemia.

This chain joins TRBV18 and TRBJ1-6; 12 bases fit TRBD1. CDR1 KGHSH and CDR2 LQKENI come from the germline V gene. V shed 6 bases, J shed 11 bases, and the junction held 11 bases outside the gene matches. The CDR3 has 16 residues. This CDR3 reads CASSRGTGGSGPPLHF. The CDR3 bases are TGTGCCAGCTCTCGAGGGACAGGGGGCTCAGGGCCACCCCTCCACTTT.

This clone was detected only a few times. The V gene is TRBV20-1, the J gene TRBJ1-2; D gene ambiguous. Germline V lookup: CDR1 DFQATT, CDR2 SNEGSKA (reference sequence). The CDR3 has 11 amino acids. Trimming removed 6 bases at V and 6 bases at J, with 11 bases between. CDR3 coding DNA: TGCAGTGCGCTAGGGAGAGATGGCTACACCTTC. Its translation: CSALGRDGYTF.

The CDR3 sequence is CASSGGARTINYEQYF. The CDR3, as DNA: TGTGCCAGCAGCGGAGGCGCGCGGACCATAAATTACGAGCAGTACTTC. The chain is built from TRBV21-1 and TRBJ2-7; the table calls TRBD2, which could not be checked here. TRBV21-1 is marked as a pseudogene. This CDR3 spans 16 amino acids.

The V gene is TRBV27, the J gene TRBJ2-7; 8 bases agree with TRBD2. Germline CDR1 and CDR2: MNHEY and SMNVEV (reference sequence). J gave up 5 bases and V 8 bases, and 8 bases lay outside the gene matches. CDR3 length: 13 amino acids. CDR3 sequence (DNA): TGTGCCAGCCGCCGGGGGGGCCGGGACGAGCAGTACTTC. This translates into CASRRGGRDEQYF.

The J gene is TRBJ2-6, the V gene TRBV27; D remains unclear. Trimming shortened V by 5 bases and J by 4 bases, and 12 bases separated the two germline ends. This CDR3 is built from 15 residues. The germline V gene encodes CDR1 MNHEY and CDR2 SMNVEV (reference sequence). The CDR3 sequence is CASSVGHSGANVLTF. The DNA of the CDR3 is TGTGCCAGCAGTGTCGGCCACTCAGGGGCCAACGTCCTGACTTTC.

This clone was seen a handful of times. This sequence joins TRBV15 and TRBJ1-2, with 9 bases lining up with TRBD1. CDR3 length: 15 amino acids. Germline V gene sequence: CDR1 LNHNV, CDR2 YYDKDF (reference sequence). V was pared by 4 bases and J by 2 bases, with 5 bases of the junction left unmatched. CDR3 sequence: CATSTSDRGNYGYTF. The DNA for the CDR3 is TGTGCCACCAGCACCTCGGACAGGGGAAACTATGGCTACACCTTC.

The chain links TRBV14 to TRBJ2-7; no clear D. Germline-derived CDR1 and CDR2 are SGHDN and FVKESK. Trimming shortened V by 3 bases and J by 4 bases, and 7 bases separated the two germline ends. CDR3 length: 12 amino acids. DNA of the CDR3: TGTGCCAGCAGCCAGGCGTTTTACGAGCAGTACTTC. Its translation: CASSQAFYEQYF. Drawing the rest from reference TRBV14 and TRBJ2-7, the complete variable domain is EAGVTQFPSHSVIEKGQTVTLRCDPISGHDNLYWYRRVMGKEIKFLLHFVKESKQDESGMPNNRFLAERTGGTYSTLKVQPAELEDSGVYFCASSQAFYEQYFGPGTRLTVT.

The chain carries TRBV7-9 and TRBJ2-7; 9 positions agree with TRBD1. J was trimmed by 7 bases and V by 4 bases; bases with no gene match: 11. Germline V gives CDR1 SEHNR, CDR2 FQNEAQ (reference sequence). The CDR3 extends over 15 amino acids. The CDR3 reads CASSSFPGQGGEQYF. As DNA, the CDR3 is TGTGCCAGCAGCTCATTCCCGGGACAGGGAGGGGAGCAGTACTTC.

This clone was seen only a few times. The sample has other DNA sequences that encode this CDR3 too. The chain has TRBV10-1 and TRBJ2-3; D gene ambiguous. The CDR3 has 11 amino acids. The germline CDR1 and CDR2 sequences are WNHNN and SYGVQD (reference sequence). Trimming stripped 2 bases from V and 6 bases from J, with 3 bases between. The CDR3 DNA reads TGCGCCAGCAGTGAGAGGGATACGCAGTATTTT. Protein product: CASSERDTQYF.

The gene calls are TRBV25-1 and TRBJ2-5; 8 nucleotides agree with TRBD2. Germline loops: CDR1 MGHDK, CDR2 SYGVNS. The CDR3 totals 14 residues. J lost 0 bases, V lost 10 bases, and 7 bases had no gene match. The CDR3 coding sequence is TGTGCCACCGGGGGGGGCAGGGACCAAGAGACCCAGTACTTC. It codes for CATGGGRDQETQYF.

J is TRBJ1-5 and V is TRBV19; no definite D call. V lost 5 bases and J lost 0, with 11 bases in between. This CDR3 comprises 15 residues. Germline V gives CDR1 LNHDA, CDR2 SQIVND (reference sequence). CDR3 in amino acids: CASSPGLYSNQPQHF. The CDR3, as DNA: TGTGCCAGTAGTCCGGGGTTGTATAGCAATCAGCCCCAGCATTTT.

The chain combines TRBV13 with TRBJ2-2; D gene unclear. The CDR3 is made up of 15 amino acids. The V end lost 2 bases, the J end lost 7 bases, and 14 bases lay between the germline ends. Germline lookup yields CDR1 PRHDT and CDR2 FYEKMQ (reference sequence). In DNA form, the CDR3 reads TGTGCCAGCAGCTTATTGGGTACCTTGGACGGGGAGCTGTTTTTT. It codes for CASSLLGTLDGELFF.

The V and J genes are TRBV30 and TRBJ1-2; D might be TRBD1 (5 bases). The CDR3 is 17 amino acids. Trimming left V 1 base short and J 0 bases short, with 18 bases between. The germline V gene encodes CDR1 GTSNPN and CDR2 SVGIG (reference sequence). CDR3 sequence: CAWSGVPGRRTNYGYTF. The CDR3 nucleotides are TGTGCCTGGAGTGGGGTCCCAGGGAGACGAACTAACTATGGCTACACCTTC.

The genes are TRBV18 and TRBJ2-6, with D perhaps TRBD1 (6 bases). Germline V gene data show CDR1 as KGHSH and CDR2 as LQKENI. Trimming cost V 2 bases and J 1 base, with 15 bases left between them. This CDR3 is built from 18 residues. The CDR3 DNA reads TGTGCCAGCTCACCAAGAGGAAGGGGGAGTTCTGGGGCCAACGTCCTGACTTTC. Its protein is CASSPRGRGSSGANVLTF. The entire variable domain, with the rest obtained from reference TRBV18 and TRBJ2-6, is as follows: NAGVMQNPRHLVRRRGQEARLRCSPMKGHSHVYWYRQLPEEGLKFMVYLQKENIIDESGMPKERFSAEFPKEGPSILRIQQVVRGDSAAYFCASSPRGRGSSGANVLTFGAGSRLTVL.

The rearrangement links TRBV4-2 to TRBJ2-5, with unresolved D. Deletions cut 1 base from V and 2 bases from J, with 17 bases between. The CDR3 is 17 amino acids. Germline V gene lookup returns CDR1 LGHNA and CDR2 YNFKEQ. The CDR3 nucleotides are TGTGCCAGCAGCCAAGCGCCCTTCATAGCTATGCAAGAGACCCAGTACTTC. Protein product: CASSQAPFIAMQETQYF.

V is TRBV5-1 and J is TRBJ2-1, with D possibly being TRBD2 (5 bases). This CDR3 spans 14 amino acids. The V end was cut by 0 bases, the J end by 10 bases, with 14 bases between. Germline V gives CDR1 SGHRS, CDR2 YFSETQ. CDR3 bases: TGCGCCAGCAGCTTGGTTTCCTCTCCGGGGGAGCAGTTCTTC. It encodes CASSLVSSPGEQFF.

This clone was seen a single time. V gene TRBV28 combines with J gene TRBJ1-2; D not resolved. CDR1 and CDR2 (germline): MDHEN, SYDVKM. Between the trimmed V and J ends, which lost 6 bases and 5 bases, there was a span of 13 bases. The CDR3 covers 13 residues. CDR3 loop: CASSQHAGYGYTF. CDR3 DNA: TGTGCCAGCAGCCAGCATGCTGGGTATGGCTACACCTTC.

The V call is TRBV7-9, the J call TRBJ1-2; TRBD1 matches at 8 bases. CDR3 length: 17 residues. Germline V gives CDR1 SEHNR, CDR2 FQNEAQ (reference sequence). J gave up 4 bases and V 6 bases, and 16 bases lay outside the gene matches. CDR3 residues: CASRADGTGPTPYGYTF. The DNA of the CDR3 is TGTGCCAGCAGGGCCGACGGGACAGGACCCACCCCCTATGGCTACACCTTC.

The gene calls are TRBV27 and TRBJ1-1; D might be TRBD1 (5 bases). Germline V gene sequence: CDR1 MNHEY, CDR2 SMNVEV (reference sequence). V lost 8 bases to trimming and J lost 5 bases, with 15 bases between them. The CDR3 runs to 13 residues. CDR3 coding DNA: TGTGCCAGCTCCGCAAGGGGAGGAACTGAAGCTTTCTTT. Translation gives CASSARGGTEAFF.

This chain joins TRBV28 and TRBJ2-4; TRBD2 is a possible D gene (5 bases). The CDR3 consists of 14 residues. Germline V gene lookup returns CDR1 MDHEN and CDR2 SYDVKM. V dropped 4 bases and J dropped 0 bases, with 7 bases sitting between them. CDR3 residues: CASSSGLAKNIQYF. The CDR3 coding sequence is TGTGCCAGCAGTTCAGGACTAGCCAAAAACATTCAGTACTTC.

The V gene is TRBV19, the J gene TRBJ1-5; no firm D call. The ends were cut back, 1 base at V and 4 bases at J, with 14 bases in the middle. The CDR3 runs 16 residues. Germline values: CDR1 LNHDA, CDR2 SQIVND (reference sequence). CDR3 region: CASSIGGRWGNQPQHF. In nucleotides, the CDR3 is TGTGCCAGTAGTATAGGAGGGCGTTGGGGAAATCAGCCCCAGCATTTT. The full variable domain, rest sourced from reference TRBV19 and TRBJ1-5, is DGGITQSPKYLFRKEGQNVTLSCEQNLNHDAMYWYRQDPGQGLRLIYYSQIVNDFQKGDIAEGYSVSREKKESFPLTVTSAQKNPTAFYLCASSIGGRWGNQPQHFGDGTRLSIL.

Here the CDR3 reads CASSLGVNRRGYTF. DNA of the CDR3: TGTGCCAGCAGTTTAGGCGTCAACAGGAGAGGCTACACCTTC. V usage is TRBV28 and J usage is TRBJ1-2; tentatively, D is TRBD1 (5 bases). V was pared by 2 bases and J by 8 bases, with 15 bases between. This CDR3 is built from 14 residues. Germline CDR1 MDHEN, CDR2 SYDVKM.

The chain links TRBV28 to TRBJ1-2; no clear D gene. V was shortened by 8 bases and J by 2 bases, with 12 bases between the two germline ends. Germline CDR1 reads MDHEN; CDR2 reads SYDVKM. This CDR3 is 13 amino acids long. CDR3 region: CASLLSENYGYTF. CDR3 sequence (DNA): TGTGCCAGCCTCTTGTCAGAGAACTATGGCTACACCTTC.

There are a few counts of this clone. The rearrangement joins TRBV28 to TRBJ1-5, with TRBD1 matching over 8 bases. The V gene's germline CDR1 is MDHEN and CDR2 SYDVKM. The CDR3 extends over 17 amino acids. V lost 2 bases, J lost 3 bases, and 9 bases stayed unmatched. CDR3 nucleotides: TGTGCCAGCAGTTTAAGGGAGGGACAGGTTTCCAATCAGCCCCAGCATTTT. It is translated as CASSLREGQVSNQPQHF.

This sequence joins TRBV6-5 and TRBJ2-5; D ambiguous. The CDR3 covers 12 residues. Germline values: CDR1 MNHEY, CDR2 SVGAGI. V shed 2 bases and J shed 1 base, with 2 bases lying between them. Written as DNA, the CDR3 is TGTGCCAGCAGTTACCCCCAAGAGACCCAGTACTTC. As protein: CASSYPQETQYF.

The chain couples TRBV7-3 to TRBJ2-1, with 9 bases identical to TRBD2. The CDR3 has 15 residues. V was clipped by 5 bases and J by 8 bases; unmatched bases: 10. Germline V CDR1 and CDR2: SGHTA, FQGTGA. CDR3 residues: CASSLSGGIRDEQFF. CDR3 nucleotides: TGTGCCAGCAGCCTCAGCGGGGGGATTAGGGATGAGCAGTTCTTC. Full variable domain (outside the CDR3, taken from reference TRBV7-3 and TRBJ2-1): GAGVSQTPSNKVTEKGKYVELRCDPISGHTALYWYRQSLGQGPEFLIYFQGTGAADDSGLPNDRFFAVRPEGSVSTLKIQRTERGDSAVYLCASSLSGGIRDEQFFGPGTRLTVL.

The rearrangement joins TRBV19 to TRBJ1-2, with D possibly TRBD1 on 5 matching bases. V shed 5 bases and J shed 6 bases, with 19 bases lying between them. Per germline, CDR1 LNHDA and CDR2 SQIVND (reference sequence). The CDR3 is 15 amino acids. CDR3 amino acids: CASSWKGWYGDGYTF. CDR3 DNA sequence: TGTGCCAGTAGTTGGAAGGGGTGGTACGGAGATGGCTACACCTTC.

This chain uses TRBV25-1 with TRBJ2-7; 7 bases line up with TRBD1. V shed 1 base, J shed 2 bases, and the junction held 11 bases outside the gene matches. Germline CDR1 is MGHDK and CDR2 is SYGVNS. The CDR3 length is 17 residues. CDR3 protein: CASSESAPRDRAYEQYF. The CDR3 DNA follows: TGTGCCAGCAGTGAATCCGCGCCACGGGACAGAGCCTACGAGCAGTACTTC.

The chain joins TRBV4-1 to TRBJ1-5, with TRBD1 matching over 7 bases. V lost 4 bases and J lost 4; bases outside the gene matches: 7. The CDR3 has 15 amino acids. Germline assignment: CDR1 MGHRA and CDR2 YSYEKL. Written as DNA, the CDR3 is TGCGCCAGCAGCCCGGCAGGGGGAGAAAATCAGCCCCAGCATTTT. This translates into CASSPAGGENQPQHF.

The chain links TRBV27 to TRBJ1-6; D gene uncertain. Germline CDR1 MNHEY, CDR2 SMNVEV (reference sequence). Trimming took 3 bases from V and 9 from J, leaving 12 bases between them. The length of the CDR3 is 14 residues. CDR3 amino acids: CASSFDRRGSPLHF. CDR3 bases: TGTGCCAGCAGTTTTGACCGCCGCGGTTCACCCCTCCACTTT.

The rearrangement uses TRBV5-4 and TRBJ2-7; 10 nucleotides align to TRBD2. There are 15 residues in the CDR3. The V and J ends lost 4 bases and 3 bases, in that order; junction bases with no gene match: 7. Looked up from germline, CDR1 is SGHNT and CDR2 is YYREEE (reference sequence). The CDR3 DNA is TGTGCCAGCAGCCTTTCTAGCGGGAGAAGCTACGAGCAGTACTTC. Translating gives CASSLSSGRSYEQYF.